The present T cell receptor beta chain was sequenced within a study of radiation and T cells in renal cell carcinoma. The CDR3 loop spans 13 amino acids. CDR1 MNHNY and CDR2 SVGAGI come from the germline V gene (reference sequence). The ends were cut back, 9 bases at V and 2 bases at J, with 14 bases in the middle. The method was immunoSEQ multiplex PCR; TCRdb's version includes in-frame clones alone and lacks a portion of them. Counted here are under 20,000 clones, about 60% occurring once; the ten biggest clones make up under 15%. Treatment reported: 15 Gy SBRT to primary tumor, nephrectomy 4 weeks later.

The clonotype comes from a woman aged 70-85 years with renal cell carcinoma. The chain carries TRBV6-6 and TRBJ2-7, with a possible D match to TRBD2 (5 bases). Sequencing used tumor tissue, obtained from a patient whose treatment included radiotherapy and nephrectomy. CDR3 loop: CASEPGSTYEQYF. CDR3 in DNA: TGTGCCAGTGAACCGGGATCTACCTACGAGCAGTACTTC.